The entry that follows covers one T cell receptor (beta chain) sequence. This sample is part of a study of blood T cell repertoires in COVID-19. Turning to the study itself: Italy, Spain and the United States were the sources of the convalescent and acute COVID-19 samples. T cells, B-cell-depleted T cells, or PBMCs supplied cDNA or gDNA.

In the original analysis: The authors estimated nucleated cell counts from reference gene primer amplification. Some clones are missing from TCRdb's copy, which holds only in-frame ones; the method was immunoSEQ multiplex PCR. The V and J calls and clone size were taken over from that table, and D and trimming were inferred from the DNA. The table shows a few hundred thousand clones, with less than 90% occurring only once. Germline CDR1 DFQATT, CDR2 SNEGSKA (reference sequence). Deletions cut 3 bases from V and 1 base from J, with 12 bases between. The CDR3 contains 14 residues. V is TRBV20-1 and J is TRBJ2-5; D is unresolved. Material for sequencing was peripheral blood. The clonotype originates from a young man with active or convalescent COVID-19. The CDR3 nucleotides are TGCAGTGCTAGTATCGGTCCAGGCCAAGAGACCCAGTACTTC. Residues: CSASIGPGQETQYF.